This is a list of T cell receptor beta chains from one sample in a study of cytomegalovirus exposure and HLA in healthy donors. Measured with immunoSEQ multiplex PCR; TCRdb has only the in-frame clones, and not every one. The sample records tens of thousands of clones, under 65% being singletons. The sequencing input was PBMCs. The receptors stem from a male donor in good health and CMV-seropositive. Both conserved end residues are part of each CDR3. D genes are given only for firm matches. Size is omitted from some rows. Given values are once, few, many or a class for expanded clones.

V	size	D	J	DNA	CDR3
TRBV10-3	NA	NA	TRBJ2-3	TGTGCCATCAGTGACGGGACACCGAGCACAGATACGCAGTATTTT	CAISDGTPSTDTQYF
TRBV9	NA	NA	TRBJ1-6	TGTGCCAGCAGCGGGGCCCTGAACAGGGCTTCACCCCTCCACTTT	CASSGALNRASPLHF
TRBV10-3	few	TRBD2	TRBJ2-7	TGTGCCACCTCCGGGGGGGAGACGGTCCCCCACGAGCAGTACTTC	CATSGGETVPHEQYF
TRBV7-6	NA	NA	TRBJ2-7	TGTGCCAGCAGCCCCAACCTTGGAGCCTACGAGCAGTACTTC	CASSPNLGAYEQYF
TRBV6-5	NA	TRBD1	TRBJ1-1	TGTGCCAGCAGCCTGACAGGGGGCGAAGCTTTCTTT	CASSLTGGEAFF
TRBV28	few	NA	TRBJ2-1	TGTGCCAGCAGGCACCCTAGAGGCGAGCAGTTCTTC	CASRHPRGEQFF
TRBV19	NA	NA	TRBJ1-2	TGTGCCACCTCCCACGGGGGTAACGGCTACACCTTC	CATSHGGNGYTF
TRBV7-9	once	NA	TRBJ1-1	TGTTCCAGCAGCCTGGAGGCCCCGGGGAACACTGAAGCTTTCTTT	CSSSLEAPGNTEAFF
TRBV27	NA	NA	TRBJ2-1	TGTGCCAGCAGTCTCCGGGATCCCGTGGGGAATGAGCAGTTCTTC	CASSLRDPVGNEQFF
TRBV5-1	NA	NA	TRBJ2-2	TGCGCCAGCGGCCTACTAGGGAACGGGGAGCTGTTTTTT	CASGLLGNGELFF
TRBV9	NA	NA	TRBJ1-1	TGTGCCAGCAGCGCTAGGTTTTCCACTGAAGCTTTCTTT	CASSARFSTEAFF
TRBV5-4	NA	NA	TRBJ1-2	TGTGCCAGCAGCCCGGGGAACTATGGCTACACCTTC	CASSPGNYGYTF
TRBV27	NA	NA	TRBJ1-1	TGTGCCAGCTACCGAGGGAGTAACACTGAAGCTTTCTTT	CASYRGSNTEAFF
TRBV5-4	once	TRBD1	TRBJ1-5	TGTGCCAGCAGCTTTACGACAGGGGCTAATAGCAATCAGCCCCAGCATTTT	CASSFTTGANSNQPQHF
TRBV28	NA	NA	TRBJ2-1	TGTGCCAGCAGTACCCAAGGGGGAAGATACAATGAGCAGTTCTTC	CASSTQGGRYNEQFF
TRBV7-8	NA	NA	TRBJ1-5	TGTGCCAGCAGCTTAGAAGGTCGCAGGAACAATCAGCCCCAGCATTTT	CASSLEGRRNNQPQHF
TRBV15	NA	TRBD2	TRBJ2-7	TGTGCCACCAGCAGAGCCTTGGGGAGGGGAGAAACCGAGCAGTACTTC	CATSRALGRGETEQYF
TRBV28	NA	TRBD2	TRBJ2-7	TGTGCCAGCAGTTTACCCCCACCTCTAGAAGCGGGGGGCTACGAGCAGTACTTC	CASSLPPPLEAGGYEQYF
TRBV9	NA	TRBD1	TRBJ2-2	TGTGCCAGCAGCTCTGGGACAGGGAGAGGCACCGGGGAGCTGTTTTTT	CASSSGTGRGTGELFF